This is a list of T cell receptor beta chains from one sample in a study of T cell responses to AZD1222 COVID-19 vaccine. The data were produced by immunoSEQ multiplex PCR, yet TCRdb's version contains in-frame clones alone and is incomplete. This sample has approximately 35,000 clones, with roughly 90% found just once. Source: peripheral blood, taken on day 0 of AZD1222 vaccination. The receptor set was obtained from an adult in good health. CDR3s include the opening cysteine and the closing phenylalanine or tryptophan. A D gene is named only where the DNA matches it firmly. Clone size is not always given. Where it is, it says once, few, many or a class for expanded clones.

CDR3 length	J gene	D gene	V gene	clone size	CDR3 protein	CDR3 DNA
13	TRBJ1-5	TRBD1	TRBV2	-	CASSDRERQPQHF	TGTGCCAGCAGCGACAGGGAGAGGCAGCCCCAGCATTTT
13	TRBJ2-7	TRBD1	TRBV7-2	-	CASSFDRVYEQYF	TGTGCCAGCAGCTTCGACAGGGTTTACGAGCAGTACTTC
13	TRBJ1-1	-	TRBV5-1	-	CASSGEENTEAFF	TGCGCCAGCAGCGGGGAGGAGAACACTGAAGCTTTCTTT
13	TRBJ1-2	-	TRBV7-9	-	CASSFGESDGYTF	TGTGCCAGCAGCTTCGGGGAGTCTGATGGCTACACCTTC
14	TRBJ2-7	-	TRBV30	-	CAWIRGRLGGEQYF	TGTGCCTGGATTCGGGGCCGCTTAGGAGGCGAGCAGTACTTC
16	TRBJ2-3	-	TRBV14	once	CASSQSATPIKDTQYF	TGTGCCAGCAGCCAAAGCGCGACTCCTATTAAGGATACGCAGTATTTT
16	TRBJ2-5	TRBD2	TRBV7-2	-	CASSLAGGGAGETQYF	TGTGCCAGCAGCTTAGCTGGCGGGGGGGCTGGGGAGACCCAGTACTTC
14	TRBJ1-3	-	TRBV3-1/TRBV3-2	-	CASSQVQRGNTIYF	TGTGCCAGCAGCCAAGTACAGAGAGGAAACACCATATATTTT
15	TRBJ1-4	-	TRBV2	-	CASSTTGSSGEKLFF	TGTGCCAGCAGCACGACCGGGTCCAGTGGAGAAAAACTGTTTTTT
13	TRBJ2-7	TRBD1	TRBV2	once	CASSNRGIYEQYF	TGTGCCAGCAGTAACAGGGGGATCTACGAGCAGTACTTC
14	TRBJ2-5	TRBD2	TRBV3-1/TRBV3-2	-	CASSPGTTQETQYF	TGTGCCAGCAGCCCAGGGACTACCCAAGAGACCCAGTACTTC
15	TRBJ1-1	-	TRBV7-8	-	CASSLAAGLNTEAFF	TGTGCCAGCAGCTTAGCAGCGGGACTGAACACTGAAGCTTTCTTT
14	TRBJ2-7	TRBD1	TRBV19	-	CASSIGTGPSEQYF	TGTGCCAGTAGTATTGGGACAGGGCCCAGCGAGCAGTACTTC
16	TRBJ2-5	-	TRBV7-9	-	CASSLEVLRGQETQYF	TGTGCCAGCAGCTTAGAGGTGCTACGTGGGCAAGAGACCCAGTACTTC
14	TRBJ2-5	-	TRBV6-4	-	CASRVIGEKETQYF	TGTGCCAGCAGAGTTATTGGGGAAAAAGAGACCCAGTACTTC
14	TRBJ2-5	TRBD2	TRBV29-1	-	CSVAGLAGPETQYF	TGCAGCGTGGCTGGACTAGCGGGTCCAGAGACCCAGTACTTC
14	TRBJ2-7	-	TRBV5-4	few	CASSFGSQGYEQYF	TGTGCCAGCAGCTTTGGGTCACAGGGCTACGAGCAGTACTTC
13	TRBJ1-1	-	TRBV7-8	-	CASSLGGHTEAFF	TGTGCCAGCAGCCTTGGAGGGCATACTGAAGCTTTCTTT
15	TRBJ1-1	TRBD1	TRBV27	-	CASSLAGQVNTEAFF	TGTGCCAGCAGTTTAGCTGGACAGGTGAACACTGAAGCTTTCTTT
14	TRBJ1-1	-	TRBV9	-	CASSVGVMNTEAFF	TGTGCCAGCAGCGTTGGAGTCATGAACACTGAAGCTTTCTTT
14	TRBJ2-1	TRBD1	TRBV10-3	-	CAIRTGQSSLEQFF	TGTGCCATCAGGACGGGACAGAGTTCTCTTGAGCAGTTCTTC
15	TRBJ2-2	TRBD2	TRBV5-1	-	CASSSGGGPTGELFF	TGCGCCAGCAGCTCCGGCGGGGGGCCCACCGGGGAGCTGTTTTTT
13	TRBJ2-7	-	TRBV13	-	CASSSGVTYEQYF	TGTGCCAGCAGCTCGGGGGTTACCTACGAGCAGTACTTC
14	TRBJ2-2	-	TRBV4-1	once	CASSQVQGPGELFF	TGCGCCAGCAGCCAAGTCCAGGGACCCGGGGAGCTGTTTTTT
14	TRBJ2-7	TRBD2	TRBV5-1	-	CASSLTSGSYEQYF	TGCGCCAGCAGCCTGACTAGCGGATCCTACGAGCAGTACTTC
15	TRBJ2-1	TRBD2	TRBV2	-	CASSAGTSGDNEQFF	TGTGCCAGCAGTGCCGGGACTAGCGGGGACAATGAGCAGTTCTTC
12	TRBJ2-2	-	TRBV7-2	once	CASSPEHGELFF	TGTGCCAGCAGCCCTGAACACGGGGAGCTGTTTTTT
14	TRBJ1-2	TRBD1	TRBV10-3	once	CAIKGQGPRRGYTF	TGTGCCATCAAAGGACAGGGGCCACGCCGTGGCTACACCTTC
13	TRBJ2-3	-	TRBV10-2	once	CASSEGGDYTQYF	TGCGCCAGCAGTGAAGGGGGTGATTATACGCAGTATTTT
13	TRBJ1-1	-	TRBV5-1	-	CASSVTGNTEAFF	TGCGCCAGCAGCGTGACAGGGAACACTGAAGCTTTCTTT
14	TRBJ1-1	-	TRBV27	-	CASSQLTGYTEAFF	TGTGCCAGCAGTCAACTCACGGGGTACACTGAAGCTTTCTTT
15	TRBJ1-5	-	TRBV28	-	CASSLYSGGSQPQHF	TGTGCCAGCAGTTTGTATTCCGGGGGCAGTCAGCCCCAGCATTTT
16	TRBJ2-2	-	TRBV5-4	once	CASSPPGRGNTGELFF	TGTGCCAGCAGCCCCCCCGGCCGGGGGAACACCGGGGAGCTGTTTTTT
15	TRBJ1-2	-	TRBV6-5	-	CASSLHGQGLDGYTF	TGTGCCAGCAGTCTCCACGGCCAAGGACTAGATGGCTACACCTTC
13	TRBJ2-1	-	TRBV5-1	-	CASSPGQYNEQFF	TGCGCCAGCAGCCCAGGACAATACAATGAGCAGTTCTTC
16	TRBJ1-4	TRBD1	TRBV19	-	CATQRGQGLNNEKLFF	TGTGCCACCCAAAGGGGACAGGGGTTGAATAATGAAAAACTGTTTTTT
14	TRBJ2-1	TRBD1	TRBV6-5	few	CASGTSTGATEQFF	TGTGCCAGCGGTACTTCGACAGGGGCGACTGAGCAGTTCTTC
16	TRBJ2-5	TRBD2	TRBV5-1	-	CASSLWTSGGEETQYF	TGCGCCAGCAGCTTGTGGACTAGCGGGGGGGAAGAGACCCAGTACTTC
13	TRBJ1-1	-	TRBV6-5	-	CASRYGTHTEAFF	TGTGCCAGCCGATACGGGACCCACACTGAAGCTTTCTTT
19	TRBJ2-7	TRBD2	TRBV5-1	-	CASSLEIPGTSGRASEQYF	TGCGCCAGCAGCTTGGAAATACCGGGGACTAGCGGGAGGGCCTCCGAGCAGTACTTC
15	TRBJ2-7	TRBD1	TRBV6-2/TRBV6-3	-	CASSGGQGRIYEQYF	TGTGCCAGCAGTGGGGGACAGGGGCGCATCTACGAGCAGTACTTC
13	TRBJ2-3	TRBD1	TRBV3-1/TRBV3-2	-	CASSPGTGNTQYF	TGTGCCAGCAGCCCCGGGACAGGCAATACGCAGTATTTT
17	TRBJ1-1	-	TRBV5-6	-	CASSPAPDGSTNTEAFF	TGTGCCAGCAGCCCTGCCCCGGACGGATCTACGAACACTGAAGCTTTCTTT
14	TRBJ2-1	-	TRBV19	-	CASSYYRQYNEQFF	TGTGCCAGTAGTTATTATAGACAGTACAATGAGCAGTTCTTC
15	TRBJ2-1	TRBD1	TRBV10-1	-	CASSERTGGGNEQFF	TGCGCCAGCAGTGAGAGGACAGGGGGAGGCAATGAGCAGTTCTTC
14	TRBJ1-2	-	TRBV9	-	CASSVAATNYGYTF	TGTGCCAGCAGCGTCGCCGCCACCAACTATGGCTACACCTTC
12	TRBJ2-3	-	TRBV3-1/TRBV3-2	-	CASSQERGTQYF	TGTGCCAGCAGCCAAGAAAGGGGTACGCAGTATTTT
15	TRBJ1-2	-	TRBV6-5	few	CASSSARGGISGYTF	TGTGCCAGCAGTTCCGCCCGGGGGGGAATCTCTGGCTACACCTTC
13	TRBJ1-1	-	TRBV5-4	-	CASSLDRPTEAFF	TGTGCCAGCAGCTTGGACAGGCCCACTGAAGCTTTCTTT
13	TRBJ2-7	TRBD2	TRBV5-1	-	CASSNGLAYEQYF	TGCGCCAGCAGCAACGGACTAGCCTACGAGCAGTACTTC
16	TRBJ1-5	-	TRBV9	-	CASSPGGGYSNQPQHF	TGTGCCAGCAGCCCTGGGGGGGGGTATAGCAATCAGCCCCAGCATTTT
13	TRBJ2-7	-	TRBV5-1	-	CASSLAGYYEQYF	TGCGCCAGCAGCTTGGCCGGGTACTACGAGCAGTACTTC
16	TRBJ2-1	-	TRBV9	-	CASSPLSDSSYNEQFF	TGTGCCAGCAGCCCTCTGAGTGATAGCTCCTACAATGAGCAGTTCTTC
14	TRBJ2-7	-	TRBV19	-	CASSMGSDPYEQYF	TGTGCCAGTAGTATGGGTAGTGACCCCTACGAGCAGTACTTC